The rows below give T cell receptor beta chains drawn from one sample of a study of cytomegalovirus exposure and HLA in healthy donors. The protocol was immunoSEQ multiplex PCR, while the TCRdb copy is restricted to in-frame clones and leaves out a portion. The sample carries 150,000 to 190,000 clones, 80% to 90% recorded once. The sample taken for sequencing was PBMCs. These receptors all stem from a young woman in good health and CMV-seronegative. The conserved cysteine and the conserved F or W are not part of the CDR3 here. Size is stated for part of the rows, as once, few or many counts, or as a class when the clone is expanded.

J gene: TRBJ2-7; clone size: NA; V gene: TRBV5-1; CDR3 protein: ASSLGIGISYEQY
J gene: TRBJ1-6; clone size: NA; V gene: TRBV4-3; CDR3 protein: ASSQGLPEGSYNSPLH
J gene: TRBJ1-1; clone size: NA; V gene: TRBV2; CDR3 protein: ASSETGTGVTEAF
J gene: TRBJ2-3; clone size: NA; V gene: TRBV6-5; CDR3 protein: ASSLRGGLDTQY
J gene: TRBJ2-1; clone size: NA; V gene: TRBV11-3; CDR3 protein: ASSLRTGANEQF
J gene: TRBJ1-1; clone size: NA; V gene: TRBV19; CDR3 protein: ASSPRDRGAVNTEAF
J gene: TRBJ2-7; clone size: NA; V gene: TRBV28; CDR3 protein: ASRGVPTSPSTGQY
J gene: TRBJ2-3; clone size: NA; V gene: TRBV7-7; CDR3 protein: ASSRGLAGSDTQY
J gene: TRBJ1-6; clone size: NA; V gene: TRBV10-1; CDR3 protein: ASSQPTEKNSPLH
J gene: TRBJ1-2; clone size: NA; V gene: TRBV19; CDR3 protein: ASRRKSGGRPDGYT
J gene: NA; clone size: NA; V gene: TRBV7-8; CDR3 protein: ASSKTRLADPYEQY
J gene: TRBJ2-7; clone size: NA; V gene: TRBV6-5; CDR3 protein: ASSYVNQAASYEQY
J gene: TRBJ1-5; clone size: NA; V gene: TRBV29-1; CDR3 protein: SVLLQGGYGQPQH
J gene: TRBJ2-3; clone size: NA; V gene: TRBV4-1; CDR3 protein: ASSPSWGGRTDTQY
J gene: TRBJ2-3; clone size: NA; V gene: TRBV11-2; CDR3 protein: ASGPGLAGSDTQY
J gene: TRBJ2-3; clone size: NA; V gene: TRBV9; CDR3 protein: ASTKWGAGGSTDTQY
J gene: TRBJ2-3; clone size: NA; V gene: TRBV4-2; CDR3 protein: ASRGAGGTDTQY
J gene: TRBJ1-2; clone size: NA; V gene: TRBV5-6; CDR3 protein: ASSLNQQGSGGYT
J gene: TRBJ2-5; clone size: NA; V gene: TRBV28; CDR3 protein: ASSRHIPGVQY
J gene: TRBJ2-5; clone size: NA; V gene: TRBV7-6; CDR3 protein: ASSFGGYETQY
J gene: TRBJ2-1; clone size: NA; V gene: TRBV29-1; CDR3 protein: SVESQGRVNEQF
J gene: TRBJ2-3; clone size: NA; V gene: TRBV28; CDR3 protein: ASRDGGGTDTQY
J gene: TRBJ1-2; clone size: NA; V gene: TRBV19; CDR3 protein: ASRDTGYYGYT
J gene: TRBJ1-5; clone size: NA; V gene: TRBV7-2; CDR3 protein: ASSLAAGLDQPQH
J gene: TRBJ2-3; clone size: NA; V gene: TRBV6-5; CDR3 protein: ASSYSPDGEDTQY
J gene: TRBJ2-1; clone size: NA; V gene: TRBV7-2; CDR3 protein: ASSLGAANEQF
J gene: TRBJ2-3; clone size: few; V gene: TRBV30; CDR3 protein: AWRGGLGTTDTQY
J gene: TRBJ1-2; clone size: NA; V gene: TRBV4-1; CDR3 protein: ASSQGAEKFYGYT
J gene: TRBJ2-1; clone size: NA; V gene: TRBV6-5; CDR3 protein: ASSYSFQGPYNEQF
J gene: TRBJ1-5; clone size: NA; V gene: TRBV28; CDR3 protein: ASSFQGSYSNQPQH
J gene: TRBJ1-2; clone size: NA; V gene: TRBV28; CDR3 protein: ASRTGSSNYGYT
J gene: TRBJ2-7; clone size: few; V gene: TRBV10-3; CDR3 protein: AISELGSGIVLYEQY
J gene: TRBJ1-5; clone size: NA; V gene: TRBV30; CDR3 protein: AWSGGLSGNQPQH
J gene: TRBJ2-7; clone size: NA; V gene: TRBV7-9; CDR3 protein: ASAWGREQY
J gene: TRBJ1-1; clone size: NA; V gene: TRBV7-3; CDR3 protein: ASSPGTANTEAF
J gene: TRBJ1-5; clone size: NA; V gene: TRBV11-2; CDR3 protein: ASSSQGYQPQH
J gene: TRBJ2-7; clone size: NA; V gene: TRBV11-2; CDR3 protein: ASSSLASTSGRPAYEQY
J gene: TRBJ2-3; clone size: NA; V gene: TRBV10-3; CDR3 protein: AISDLAGGGTDTQY
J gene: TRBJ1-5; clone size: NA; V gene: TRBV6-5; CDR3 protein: ASSSYRGSQPQH
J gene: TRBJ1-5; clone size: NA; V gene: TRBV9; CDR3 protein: ASSPGTVSSQPQH
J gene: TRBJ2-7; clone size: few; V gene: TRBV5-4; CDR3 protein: ASSAGGGSYEQY
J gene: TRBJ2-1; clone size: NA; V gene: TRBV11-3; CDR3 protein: ASSLGDRGYNEQF
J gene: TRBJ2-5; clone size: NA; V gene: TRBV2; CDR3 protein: ASSVTGEFQETQY
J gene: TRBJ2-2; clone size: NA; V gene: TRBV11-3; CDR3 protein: ASSSGQGAAGELF
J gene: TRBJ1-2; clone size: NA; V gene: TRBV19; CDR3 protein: ASGPGTNT
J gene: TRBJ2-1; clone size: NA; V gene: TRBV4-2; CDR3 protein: ASSPDVGDEQF